This TCR beta chain came from a study of blood T cells in healthy people across ages. Per the germline V gene, CDR1 is MNHEY and CDR2 is SVGEGT. The V gene lost 5 bases and the J gene lost 7 bases, with 17 bases spanning the gap. The CDR3 spans 14 residues. Using a J-beta primer mix together with a sample-barcoded 5' primer, a second PCR was run for about 6 to 12 cycles. TCRdb ran MiXCR on the 5' RACE reads and lists one entry per CDR3 protein. The table has about 1.5 million distinct CDR3 sequences, under 55% seen once. This clonotype was observed a few times. Sequenced sample: blood. This TCR was recovered from a woman younger than 35 in good health. The V gene is TRBV6-2 or TRBV6-3, the J gene TRBJ1-2; D is perhaps TRBD1 (6 bases). The CDR3 reads CASSDRTASGGYTF. In DNA form, the CDR3 reads TGTGCCAGCAGTGACAGGACCGCCTCCGGTGGCTACACCTTC.